The clone carrying this T cell receptor (beta chain) was seen at least ten times. What it recognizes is unknown. Not enrolled were patients with uncontrolled infection, other autoimmune disease, pregnancy or lactation. The data were taken from a study of T cells in Graves' hyperthyroidism and ophthalmopathy. Study-level results: Most thyroid clonotypes expanded above 0.001 were also detected in blood.

V dropped 11 bases and J dropped 2; count of bases not matched to a gene: 4. CDR3 length: 12 residues. In germline, CDR1 is SNHLY, CDR2 FYNNEI. RNA transcripts were the template for amplifying TCR beta CDR3 regions. A first-round RT-PCR of the TCR CDR3 used the HTBI primer set. TCRdb analysed the multiplex PCR reads with MiXCR anew, one entry per CDR3 protein. The profile shows 300,000 to 450,000 distinct CDR3 sequences, about 14% of them singletons. The sample was blood. This clonotype was sampled from a woman aged 25 to 39 with Graves' ophthalmopathy. The gene calls are TRBV2 and TRBJ2-7; 9 positions match TRBD1. This CDR3 reads CALRDRAYEQYF. Written as DNA, the CDR3 is TGTGCCTTACGGGACAGGGCCTACGAGCAGTACTTC. Drawing the rest from reference TRBV2 and TRBJ2-7, the complete variable domain is EPEVTQTPSHQVTQMGQEVILRCVPISNHLYFYWYRQILGQKVEFLVSFYNNEISEKSEIFDDQFSVERPDGSNFTLKIRSTKLEDSAMYFCALRDRAYEQYFGPGTRLTVT.